The rows below give T cell receptor beta chains drawn from one sample of a study of cytomegalovirus exposure and HLA in healthy donors. TCRdb keeps only in-frame clones here, not all; method: immunoSEQ multiplex PCR. The table includes 150,000 to 200,000 clones, approximately 85% detected once. Sequenced sample: PBMCs. These receptors were collected from a young man in good health and CMV-seropositive. CDR3s leave out the opening cysteine and the closing phenylalanine or tryptophan. Each record gives: V gene, CDR3 protein.

>TRBV27
ASSLGQGGNQPQH
>TRBV6-5
ASSYQGGVGNQPQH
>TRBV9
ASSVRGTGKVDGYT
>TRBV2
ASSDRGSWGETQY
>TRBV21-1
ASSSRDTSGYT
>TRBV19
ASSIARQGGETQY
>TRBV7-9
ASSLGAGGSYEQY
>TRBV2
ASRAHQGQLNTEAF
>TRBV9
ASSVVGQGLENTEAF
>TRBV30
AWSYSSNEQF
>TRBV7-3
ASSLSLNTDTQY
>TRBV5-5
ASSLGEDVNQPQH
>TRBV2
ASSEVEVGAF
>TRBV4-1
ASSQGGLQGSYNSPLH
>TRBV19
ASSLFSGTAATL
>TRBV5-4
ASSSKGGATDTQY
>TRBV7-4
ASSLASTLGEETQY
>TRBV4-3
ASSQDRGRTDTQY
>TRBV4-2
ASSQDRRGQGAREQF
>TRBV15
ATSRDTSETQY
>TRBV10-1
ASSSHRAGVDNEQF
>TRBV7-2
ASSLDTGLAF
>TRBV6-5
ASSQIGASYEQY
>TRBV30
AGLKGDYGYT
>TRBV7-9
ASSFSVAATNEKLF
>TRBV30
AWSVLGSLTDTQY
>TRBV27
ASSEGQGIGPQH
>TRBV9
ASSVEGQGAGNTIY
>TRBV27
ASSFMAAEGPHYEQY
>TRBV9
ASSVSAPLGETQY
>TRBV5-1
ASSLTGAGTEAF
>TRBV6-4
ASSEDWRDSNYEQY
>TRBV27
ASSLGTGTAKEQY
>TRBV10-3
AIRGRLSYEQY
>TRBV19
ASKNGRTDTQY
>TRBV7-3
ASSPTGFQETQY
>TRBV7-3
ASSAAAGTSGTGELF
>TRBV10-3
AIRTGPAGNTIY
>TRBV29-1
SVRTLNRRLAGGYEQY
>TRBV27
ASSPRLTYEQY
>TRBV7-3
ASSSLPGLPINEQF
>TRBV2
ASSEAHEQY
>TRBV5-4
ASSLEGDGDTQY
>TRBV30
AWSVRGGPNQPQH
>TRBV5-1
ASSLGTGRTREKLF
>TRBV5-1
ASSVAGTGSNQPQH
>TRBV28
ASSSIGYEQY
>TRBV7-6
ASSFRGNTEAF
>TRBV11-2
ASSSITRAASF
>TRBV7-9
ASSPDTAREKLF
>TRBV5-1
ASSQGLGEKLF
>TRBV18
ASSALGGETQY
>TRBV27
ASRKLYRGTAYEQY
>TRBV4-1
ASSQAVYQPQH